The sample holds one count of the clone carrying this TCR beta chain. Source study methods: Using reference gene primer amplification, nucleated cell counts were estimated. Profiling relied on immunoSEQ multiplex PCR, and the TCRdb table lists in-frame clones only, not all of them. The DNA was the basis for D and trimming; V, J and clone size are from that table. The sample lists approximately 210,000 clones, about 90% occurring once. V lost 4 bases and J lost 4; bases outside the gene matches: 2. The CDR3 extends over 14 amino acids. From germline, CDR1 is SEHNR and CDR2 FQNEAQ (reference sequence). Researchers sorted participants into cohorts using their self-reported clinical history. This specimen belongs to a study of blood T cell repertoires in COVID-19. As for the study in general: Whether acute or convalescent, the COVID-19 samples came from the United States, Italy and Spain. In each case, the material was cDNA or gDNA derived from T cells, B-cell-depleted T cells, or PBMCs.

The chain couples TRBV7-9 to TRBJ2-3; 10 nucleotides align to TRBD2. The specimen was PBMCs or T cells enriched from blood (not recorded which). The clonotype was recovered from a woman younger than 35 who had recovered from COVID-19. For the CDR3, the DNA is TGTGCCAGCAGCTCAGGACTAGCGGCAGATACGCAGTATTTT. Translation: CASSSGLAADTQYF.